What follows are 28 T cell receptor beta chains derived from one specimen sequenced in a study of blood T cells in healthy people across ages. The use of a sample-barcoded 5' primer and a J-beta primer mix characterized a second PCR of roughly 6 to 11 cycles. One entry per CDR3 protein, called by TCRdb with MiXCR from the 5' RACE reads. The data hold more than 1.4 million distinct CDR3 sequences, with around two fifths observed a single time. The sample was blood. These receptors originate from a woman younger than 35 in good health.

This chain joins TRBV14 and TRBJ1-2; the D gene is possibly TRBD1 (5 bases). CDR1 is SGHDN and CDR2 is FVKESK in the germline V gene. This CDR3 is 15 amino acids long. V shed 1 base and J shed 8 bases, with 17 bases lying between them. DNA for the CDR3: TGTGCCAGCAGCCAAGTTGGGACGGAGAATAGGGGCTACACCTTC. It is translated as CASSQVGTENRGYTF.

V is TRBV27 and J is TRBJ1-2, with D possibly TRBD1 on 5 matching bases. Trimming stripped 3 bases from V and 7 bases from J, with 12 bases between. The CDR3 covers 13 residues. Germline-derived CDR1 and CDR2 are MNHEY and SMNVEV (reference sequence). This chain's CDR3 is CASSLGVDCGYTF. CDR3 DNA sequence: TGTGCCAGCAGTTTGGGGGTCGACTGTGGCTACACCTTC.

This rearrangement joins TRBV5-1 to TRBJ1-2; no reliable D call. The CDR3 runs 14 residues. V lost 0 bases, J lost 4 bases, and 10 bases lay in between. Germline V gene lookup returns CDR1 SGHRS and CDR2 YFSETQ. The CDR3: CASSLDGRFYGYTF. The CDR3 DNA is TGCGCCAGCAGCTTGGACGGGAGATTCTATGGCTACACCTTC.

At least ten counts were recorded for this clonotype. DNA for the CDR3: TGCGCCAGCAGTGAGTCGACTAGCGGGGGCAATGAGCAGTTCTTC. It codes for CASSESTSGGNEQFF. V usage is TRBV10-1 and J usage is TRBJ2-1; 12 nucleotides align to TRBD2. CDR1 and CDR2 from the germline V gene are WNHNN and SYGVQD (reference sequence). This CDR3 contains 15 residues. Trimming removed 0 bases from V and 6 bases from J; junction bases left unmatched: 0.

This chain connects TRBV20-1 to TRBJ1-6; 7 bases line up with TRBD1. The CDR3 is 17 residues long. Germline V lookup: CDR1 DFQATT, CDR2 SNEGSKA (reference sequence). The ends lost 6 bases at V and 0 bases at J; junction bases unmatched: 11. The CDR3 DNA follows: TGCAGTGCCGAGGACAGGCTCCGAAGCTCCTATAATTCACCCCTCCACTTT. Translated: CSAEDRLRSSYNSPLHF.

The chain joins TRBV25-1 to TRBJ2-3, with D tentatively TRBD1 (6 bases). This CDR3 has 14 residues. Germline V gives CDR1 MGHDK, CDR2 SYGVNS. V lost 5 bases and J 2 bases, leaving 11 bases between the germline ends. Written as DNA, the CDR3 is TGTGCCAGCAGTCCCTGGACAGACACAGATACGCAGTATTTT. Translation: CASSPWTDTDTQYF. Full variable domain (remainder filled in from reference TRBV25-1 and TRBJ2-3): EADIYQTPRYLVIGTGKKITLECSQTMGHDKMYWYQQDPGMELHLIHYSYGVNSTEKGDLSSESTVSRIRTEHFPLTLESARPSHTSQYLCASSPWTDTDTQYFGPGTRLTVL.

This clonotype showed up just a few times. V and J are TRBV7-2 and TRBJ2-5; 8 nucleotides align to TRBD1. The CDR3 extends over 13 amino acids. Germline-derived CDR1 and CDR2 are SGHTA and FQGNSA. Unmatched junction bases numbered 5, after V lost 5 bases and J lost 6 bases. CDR3 DNA: TGTGCCAGCAGCCAAGGACAGGGCCAGACCCAGTACTTC. Translating it yields CASSQGQGQTQYF.

This clonotype has only a few counts. The V and J genes are TRBV12-5 and TRBJ2-5, with D uncertain. CDR3 length: 12 amino acids. With 7 bases removed from V and 5 bases from J, the gap between germline ends came to 11 bases. CDR1 is LGHNT and CDR2 is FRNRAP in the germline V gene. In nucleotides, the CDR3 is TGTGCTAGTGCATCCCCCACCGAGACCCAGTACTTC. Its protein is CASASPTETQYF.

This clonotype has just a few counts. This chain uses TRBV6-1 with TRBJ2-3; 12 bases agree with TRBD2. The V gene's germline CDR1 is MNHNS and CDR2 SASEGT. Losses at the gene ends were 4 bases for V and 5 bases for J; bases not matched to a gene: 13. CDR3 length: 18 amino acids. DNA for the CDR3: TGTGCCAGCAGTGGACAGGGATCTAGCGGGGGGGCAGAAGATACGCAGTATTTT. This sequence encodes CASSGQGSSGGAEDTQYF.

The chain employs TRBV20-1 and TRBJ2-1; 7 bases match TRBD2. J was trimmed by 8 bases and V by 3 bases; bases with no gene match: 13. Germline-derived CDR1 and CDR2 are DFQATT and SNEGSKA (reference sequence). The CDR3 consists of 15 residues. The CDR3 here is CSAREAQREIYEQFF. The CDR3 coding sequence is TGCAGTGCTAGGGAGGCCCAGCGGGAAATATATGAGCAGTTCTTC.

The genes are TRBV20-1 and TRBJ1-2; D uncertain. CDR3 length: 13 amino acids. Trimming removed 7 bases from V and 3 bases from J, with 15 bases in between. Germline loops: CDR1 DFQATT, CDR2 SNEGSKA (reference sequence). Written as DNA, the CDR3 is TGCAGTGGCCGGGTAGGAGGATACTATGGCTACACCTTC. It codes for CSGRVGGYYGYTF.

This clonotype was observed a single time. The V gene is TRBV27, the J gene TRBJ2-5; 12 bases are shared with TRBD2. Germline lookup yields CDR1 MNHEY and CDR2 SMNVEV (reference sequence). After removal of 6 bases from V and 11 bases from J, the junction contained 7 bases not matched to a gene. There are 13 residues in the CDR3. CDR3 protein: CASRGLAGRWQYF. CDR3 nucleotides: TGTGCCAGCAGAGGACTAGCGGGGCGGTGGCAGTACTTC.

This clonotype was found a few times. This chain links TRBV20-1 with TRBJ2-3, with TRBD1 matching 9 bases. V lost 6 bases, J lost 4 bases, and 8 bases stayed unmatched. The CDR3 spans 14 residues. Germline lookup yields CDR1 DFQATT and CDR2 SNEGSKA (reference sequence). The CDR3, as DNA: TGCAGTGCGCGGACAGGGGAGGAGGCAGATACGCAGTATTTT. It is translated as CSARTGEEADTQYF.

V usage is TRBV5-1 and J usage is TRBJ2-7, with TRBD2 matching over 8 bases. Germline CDR1 and CDR2: SGHRS and YFSETQ. This CDR3 has 14 amino acids. The J segment lost 12 bases and the V segment lost 5 bases, leaving 16 bases of the junction unmatched. In DNA, the CDR3 is TGCGCCAGCAGGCCTATAGCGGGATCAGAGACCCGGTACTTC. Amino acids: CASRPIAGSETRYF.

The chain has TRBV4-1 and TRBJ2-1, with TRBD2 matching 11 bases. The CDR3 sequence is 16 residues long. Per germline, CDR1 MGHRA and CDR2 YSYEKL. The junction had 8 bases not matched to a gene; V was cut back by 4 bases and J by 6 bases. CDR3 region: CASSPSLAGASNEQFF. The CDR3 nucleotides read TGCGCCAGCAGCCCGTCACTAGCGGGAGCATCCAATGAGCAGTTCTTC.

The rearrangement uses TRBV9 and TRBJ1-1; tentatively, D is TRBD1 (5 bases). Germline CDR1 and CDR2: SGDLS and YYNGEE. With 0 bases removed from V and 5 bases from J, the gap between germline ends came to 17 bases. This CDR3 is built from 16 residues. The CDR3 bases are TGTGCCAGCAGCGTAGCAGGGAGGGGAGAGGATACTGAAGCTTTCTTT. Translating gives CASSVAGRGEDTEAFF.

This chain connects TRBV20-1 to TRBJ2-3; D may be TRBD1 (5 bases). The assigned J gene may be wrong: the sequence end matches TRBJ1-5 better. Germline V lookup: CDR1 DFQATT, CDR2 SNEGSKA (reference sequence). This CDR3 spans 15 amino acids. CDR3 region: CSAGTGSGSTDTQHF. The CDR3 coding sequence is TGCAGTGCTGGAACAGGTAGCGGGAGCACAGATACGCAGCATTTT.

The sample holds a few counts of this clonotype. The J gene is TRBJ1-5, the V gene TRBV12-3 or TRBV12-4, with 7 bases identical to TRBD1. This CDR3 comprises 13 residues. The J segment lost 6 bases and the V segment lost 6 bases, leaving 5 bases of the junction unmatched. CDR3 amino acids: CASREGAGQPQHF. CDR3 DNA sequence: TGTGCCAGCAGGGAGGGGGCGGGTCAGCCCCAGCATTTT.

This clonotype was picked up one time. A read error may account for a junction end that differs from germline. The rearrangement links TRBV4-1 to TRBJ2-1; 11 nucleotides line up with TRBD1. Germline V CDR1 and CDR2: MGHRA, YSYEKL. The CDR3 contains 14 residues. The CDR3 protein is CTSSAGQGAYEQFF. CDR3 DNA sequence: TGCACCAGCAGCGCCGGACAGGGGGCTTATGAGCAGTTCTTC.

This clonotype has a count of ten or more. J is TRBJ2-5 and V is TRBV29-1; D gene ambiguous. Germline loops: CDR1 SQVTM, CDR2 ANQGSEA. The CDR3 is 13 amino acids. The V and J ends lost 7 bases and 2 bases respectively, with 14 bases between them. CDR3 sequence: CSARGILQETQYF. CDR3 in DNA: TGCAGCGCTCGTGGTATACTTCAAGAGACCCAGTACTTC.

The chain carries TRBV4-1 and TRBJ1-4; the D gene is possibly TRBD1 (5 bases). V lost 4 bases and J 7 bases, leaving 10 bases between the germline ends. The CDR3 covers 13 residues. The germline V gene encodes CDR1 MGHRA and CDR2 YSYEKL. In nucleotides, the CDR3 is TGCGCCAGCAGCCCCGGACAACCTGAAAAACTGTTTTTT. This gives the protein CASSPGQPEKLFF.

In this sample, this clonotype turned up a few times. The chain employs TRBV4-1 and TRBJ2-3; 8 nucleotides align to TRBD2. CDR3 length equals 15 residues. The germline gives CDR1 MGHRA, CDR2 YSYEKL. Unmatched junction bases numbered 6, after V lost 6 bases and J lost 1 base. This CDR3 reads CASRATSGRTDTQYF. The DNA for the CDR3 is TGCGCCAGCAGGGCAACTAGCGGACGCACAGATACGCAGTATTTT.

V gene TRBV18 combines with J gene TRBJ2-4; tentatively, D is TRBD2 (5 bases). Germline V CDR1 and CDR2: KGHSH, LQKENI. The CDR3 loop spans 15 amino acids. With 5 bases removed from V and 3 bases from J, the gap between germline ends came to 14 bases. The CDR3 region is CASSFPLGGKNIQYF. CDR3 DNA: TGTGCCAGCTCATTTCCACTAGGTGGCAAAAACATTCAGTACTTC.

This clonotype turned up a few times. V usage is TRBV4-2 and J usage is TRBJ2-5; weak D call: TRBD2 (6 bases). V lost 0 bases, J lost 0 bases, and 20 bases lay in between. Germline V lookup: CDR1 LGHNA, CDR2 YNFKEQ. This CDR3 region has 19 residues. Here the CDR3 DNA reads TGTGCCAGCAGCCAAGATAGGTTCCTAGCGAAAAATTACCAAGAGACCCAGTACTTC. Its translation is CASSQDRFLAKNYQETQYF.

This clonotype turned up a few times. The chain joins TRBV12-3 or TRBV12-4 to TRBJ1-2, with 7 bases that match TRBD1. Losses at the gene ends were 10 bases for V and 4 bases for J; bases not matched to a gene: 15. The CDR3 is made up of 15 amino acids. In DNA, the CDR3 is TGTGCCATATTCATTCGGGGGTCAGGGGGCTATGGCTACACCTTC. Its translation: CAIFIRGSGGYGYTF.

The chain combines TRBV29-1 with TRBJ2-7; tentatively, D is TRBD2 (6 bases). The germline gives CDR1 SQVTM, CDR2 ANQGSEA. The length of the CDR3 is 16 residues. The V end lost 0 bases, the J end lost 2 bases, and 17 bases lay between the germline ends. DNA for the CDR3: TGCAGCGTTGAAGATGCGAGGCAGGGAGGAACCTACGAGCAGTACTTC. This gives the protein CSVEDARQGGTYEQYF.

The chain links TRBV7-2 to TRBJ2-5, with D maybe TRBD2 (7 bases). CDR3 length: 13 amino acids. V shed 1 base and J shed 11 bases, with 14 bases lying between them. Germline loops: CDR1 SGHTA, CDR2 FQGNSA. DNA of the CDR3: TGTGCCAGCAGCTTAGAAGGGGGGGACCAGCAGTACTTC. Its translation is CASSLEGGDQQYF.

This clonotype was counted a few times. The chain combines TRBV29-1 with TRBJ2-6, with a tentative D call TRBD1 (6 bases). Germline values: CDR1 SQVTM, CDR2 ANQGSEA. The CDR3 extends over 14 amino acids. Deletions cut 6 bases from V and 2 bases from J, with 11 bases between. CDR3 DNA: TGCAGCGTCCCAAAGGGGGCTGGGGCCAACGTCCTGACTTTC. Its translation is CSVPKGAGANVLTF.